This T cell receptor beta chain was captured by sequencing in a study of CD8+ T cells in alopecia areata. On the study more broadly: By percentage of affected scalp area, the severity of treated patients was scored. Study results and limitations: Having one nonresponder leaves uncertain how baseline CD8+ expansion relates to response.

Sequencing used cDNA as its template, made by extracting RNA and reverse transcribing it. TCRdb's copy holds only in-frame clones and misses some; the assay was immunoSEQ multiplex PCR. Among 170,000 or so clones listed, 53% were seen once. CDR1 MNHEY and CDR2 SMNVEV come from the germline V gene (reference sequence). Between the trimmed V and J ends, which lost 5 bases and 4 bases, there was a span of 12 bases. CDR3 length: 14 residues. About this clone itself: As yet, its antigen is unknown.

Treatment of the sample: oral pan-JAK inhibitor, 5-10 mg twice daily. As part of sample collection, lesional scalp punch biopsies and peripheral blood were taken from alopecia areata patients. The TCR originated in a human donor with alopecia areata. The sample here was CD8+ T cells sorted from blood, taken at week 24, from a patient treated with tofacitinib. V usage is TRBV27 and J usage is TRBJ2-1; D is perhaps TRBD2 (6 bases). Here the CDR3 DNA reads TGTGCCAGCAGTGCCGGGGGAGGATACAATGAGCAGTTCTTC. It encodes CASSAGGGYNEQFF.